This entry describes one T cell receptor (beta chain). Its matching antigen is unknown. This record comes from a study of blood T cells in healthy people across ages. Overall study results and limits: In long-lived donors, naive CD4+ cell counts and diversity exceeded those of aged donors.

For the second PCR, which ran for roughly 6 to 12 cycles, a sample-barcoded 5' primer and a J-beta primer mix were used. Tagging of each cDNA molecule was performed by a template-switch adaptor with 12 random nucleotides. Sequencing of every sample gave 3 million or more CDR3-containing paired-end reads. MiXCR, applied by TCRdb to the 5' RACE reads, yields one record per CDR3 protein. The sample shows roughly 1.5 million distinct CDR3 sequences, roughly two fifths of them seen only once. Germline lookup yields CDR1 SEHNR and CDR2 FQNEAQ (reference sequence). V was shortened by 4 bases and J by 0 bases, with 12 bases between the two germline ends. The CDR3 length is 15 residues. The amount of total RNA extracted per sample was at least 6 micrograms.

Sequenced sample: blood. V gene TRBV7-9 combines with J gene TRBJ1-2; TRBD1 is a possible D gene (6 bases). This TCR derives from a woman between 18 and 29 years old in good health. CDR3 sequence: CASSSPEGANYGYTF. CDR3 DNA: TGTGCCAGCAGCTCCCCGGAGGGGGCTAACTATGGCTACACCTTC.